Here is one TCR beta chain with its context. Its antigen remains unknown. The V gene lost 2 bases and the J gene lost 2 bases, with 9 bases spanning the gap. Germline V gene data show CDR1 as DFQATT and CDR2 as SNEGSKA (reference sequence). The CDR3 consists of 13 residues. This sample was taken from a study of early T cells in non-severe SARS-CoV-2 infection. Study as a whole: It was bulk RNA from unsorted whole blood that was sequenced, and the chains were unpaired.

Findings and limits, study-wide: Matching against VDJdb likely underestimated virus-specific expansions, favoring anti-spike CD8.

Individual cDNA molecules were tagged with unique molecular identifiers. TCRdb re-called the 5' RACE reads through MiXCR, storing one row per CDR3 protein. The sample has about 28,000 distinct CDR3 sequences, 5.6% seen once. This clonotype was obtained from an adult who was a healthcare worker with PCR-confirmed SARS-CoV-2 infection or an uninfected control (not recorded which). The material sequenced was whole blood. V usage is TRBV20-1 and J usage is TRBJ1-1; D is ambiguous. Here the CDR3 DNA reads TGCAGTGCTAGAAACACCCGAAACACTGAAGCTTTCTTT. Protein sequence: CSARNTRNTEAFF.